This T cell receptor beta chain was identified in a study of PD-1 blockade in classical Hodgkin lymphoma. General observations from the study: Still unresolved is the cause of the repertoire differences, which may be disease activity or prior therapy. Reports described newly diagnosed patients as having lower baseline TCR diversity than healthy donors.

The time point denotes: newly diagnosed, previously untreated cHL patient sample. PBMCs representing newly diagnosed, untreated classical Hodgkin lymphoma functioned as the comparison. The data were produced by immunoSEQ multiplex PCR, yet TCRdb's version contains in-frame clones alone and is incomplete. The sample lists approximately 45,000 clones, approximately 90% occurring once. Trimming pared 7 bases from V and 0 bases from J, leaving 15 bases between. The CDR3 is 16 residues long. CDR1 is WSHSY, CDR2 SAAADI, per germline. This clone showed up just once. Its antigen is as yet unknown. The genes are TRBV10-2 and TRBJ2-2; D unresolved. The specimen sequenced was peripheral blood mononuclear cells (PBMCs). The source is a human donor with classical Hodgkin lymphoma. This CDR3 reads CASTIERAANTGELFF. DNA of the CDR3: TGCGCCAGCACCATCGAAAGGGCAGCGAACACCGGGGAGCTGTTTTTT.